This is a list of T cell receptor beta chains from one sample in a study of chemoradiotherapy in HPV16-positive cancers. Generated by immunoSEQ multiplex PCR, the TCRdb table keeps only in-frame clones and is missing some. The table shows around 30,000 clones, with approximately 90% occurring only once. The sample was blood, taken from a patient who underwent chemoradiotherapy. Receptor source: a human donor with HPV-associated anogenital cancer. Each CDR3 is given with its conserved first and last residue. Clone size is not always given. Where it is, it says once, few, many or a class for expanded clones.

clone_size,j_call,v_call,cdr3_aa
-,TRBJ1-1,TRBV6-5,CASSYSRGETEAFF
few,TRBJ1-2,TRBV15,CATSRGQSYGYTF
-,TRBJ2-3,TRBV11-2,CASSLAGGGADTQYF
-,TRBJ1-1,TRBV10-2,CASSEAGGTEAFF
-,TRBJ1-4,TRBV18,CASSPSQGSNEKLFF
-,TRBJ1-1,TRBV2,CASSQQGGNTEAFF
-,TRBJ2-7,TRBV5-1,CASSLAVAGDYEQYF
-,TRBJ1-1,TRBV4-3,CASSQDWGTGNTEAFF
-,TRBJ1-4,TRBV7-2,CASSPPGGPTNEKLFF
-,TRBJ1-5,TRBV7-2,CASSLGPGGGQPQHF
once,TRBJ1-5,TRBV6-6,CASSQSGTGGQPQHF
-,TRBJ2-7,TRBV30,CAWSVGGLSNEQYF
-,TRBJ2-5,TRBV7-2,CASSEDWNFQETQYF
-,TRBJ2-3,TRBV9,CASSVDGRRSTDTQYF
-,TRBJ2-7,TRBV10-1,CASSDSYSYEQYF
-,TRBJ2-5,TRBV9,CASSERQIGVTQYF
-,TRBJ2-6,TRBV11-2,CASSLDPRPGANVLTF
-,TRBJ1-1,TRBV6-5,CASPKVSNGAFF
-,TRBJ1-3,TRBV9,CASSVEGVPSQSGNTIYF
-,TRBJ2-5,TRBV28,CASSLWTLQETQYF
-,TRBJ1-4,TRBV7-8,CASSSDEKLFF